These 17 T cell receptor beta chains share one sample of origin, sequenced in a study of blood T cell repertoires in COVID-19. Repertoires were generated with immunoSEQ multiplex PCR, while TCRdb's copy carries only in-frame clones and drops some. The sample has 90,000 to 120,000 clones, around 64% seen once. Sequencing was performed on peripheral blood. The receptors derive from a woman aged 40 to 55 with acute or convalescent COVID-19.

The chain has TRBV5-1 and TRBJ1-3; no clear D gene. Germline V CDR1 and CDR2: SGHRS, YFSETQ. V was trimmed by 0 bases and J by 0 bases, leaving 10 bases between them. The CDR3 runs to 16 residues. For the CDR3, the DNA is TGCGCCAGCAGCTTGGATGTCGGTAACTCTGGAAACACCATATATTTT. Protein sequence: CASSLDVGNSGNTIYF. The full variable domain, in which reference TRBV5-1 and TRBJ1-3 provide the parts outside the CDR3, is KAGVTQTPRYLIKTRGQQVTLSCSPISGHRSVSWYQQTPGQGLQFLFEYFSETQRNKGNFPGRFSGRQFSNSRSEMNVSTLELGDSALYLCASSLDVGNSGNTIYFGEGSWLTVV.

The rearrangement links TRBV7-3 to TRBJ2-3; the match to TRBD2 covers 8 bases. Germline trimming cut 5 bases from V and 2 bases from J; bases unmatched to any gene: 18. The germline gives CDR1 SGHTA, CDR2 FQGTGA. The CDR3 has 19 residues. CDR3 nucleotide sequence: TGTGCCAGCAGCCCACTGGGTCCGTGGGGCGGGGGGAACACAGATACGCAGTATTTT. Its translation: CASSPLGPWGGGNTDTQYF.

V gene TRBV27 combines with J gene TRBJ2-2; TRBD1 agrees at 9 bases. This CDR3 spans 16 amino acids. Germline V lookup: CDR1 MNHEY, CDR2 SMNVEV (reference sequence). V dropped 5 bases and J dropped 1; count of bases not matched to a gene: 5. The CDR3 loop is CASSATGGGNTGELFF. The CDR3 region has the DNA TGTGCCAGCAGTGCAACAGGGGGCGGGAACACCGGGGAGCTGTTTTTT.

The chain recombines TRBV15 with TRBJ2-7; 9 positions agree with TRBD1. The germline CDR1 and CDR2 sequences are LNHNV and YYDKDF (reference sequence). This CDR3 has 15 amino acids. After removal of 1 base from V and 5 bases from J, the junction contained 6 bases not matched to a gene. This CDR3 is CATSRVNRGRDEQYF. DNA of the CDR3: TGTGCCACCAGCAGAGTAAACAGGGGGCGGGACGAGCAGTACTTC.

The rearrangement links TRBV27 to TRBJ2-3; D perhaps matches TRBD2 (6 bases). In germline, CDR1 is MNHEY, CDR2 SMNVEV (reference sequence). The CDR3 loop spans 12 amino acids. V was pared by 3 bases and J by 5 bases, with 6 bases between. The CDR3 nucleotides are TGTGCCAGCAGTTTGGGGGGAGATACGCAGTATTTT. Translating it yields CASSLGGDTQYF.

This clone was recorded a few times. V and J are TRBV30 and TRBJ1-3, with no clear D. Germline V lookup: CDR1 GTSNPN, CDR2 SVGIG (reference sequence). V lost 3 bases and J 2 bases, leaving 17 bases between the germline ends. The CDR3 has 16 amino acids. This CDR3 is CAWSIGLGGTGNTIYF. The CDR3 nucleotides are TGTGCCTGGAGCATAGGACTGGGAGGGACTGGAAACACCATATATTTT.

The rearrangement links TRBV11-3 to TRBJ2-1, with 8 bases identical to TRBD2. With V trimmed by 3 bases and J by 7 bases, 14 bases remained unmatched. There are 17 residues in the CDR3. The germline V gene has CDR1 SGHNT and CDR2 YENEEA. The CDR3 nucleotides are TGTGCCAGCAGCTTGGGTACGGGGGGGCCAAATTTGAATGAGCAGTTCTTC. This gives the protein CASSLGTGGPNLNEQFF.

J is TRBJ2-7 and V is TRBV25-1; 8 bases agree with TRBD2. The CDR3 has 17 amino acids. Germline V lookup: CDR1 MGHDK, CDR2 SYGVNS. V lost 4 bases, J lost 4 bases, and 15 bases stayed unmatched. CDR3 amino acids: CASSGGGSGMPRYEQYF. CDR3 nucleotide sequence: TGTGCCAGCAGTGGGGGCGGTAGCGGGATGCCACGATACGAGCAGTACTTC.

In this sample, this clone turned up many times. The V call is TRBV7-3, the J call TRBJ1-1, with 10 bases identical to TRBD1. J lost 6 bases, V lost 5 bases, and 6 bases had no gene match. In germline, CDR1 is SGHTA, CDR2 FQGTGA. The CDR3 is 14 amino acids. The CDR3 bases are TGTGCCAGCAGCCCGGGACAGGGGTTCGCTGAAGCTTTCTTT. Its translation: CASSPGQGFAEAFF.

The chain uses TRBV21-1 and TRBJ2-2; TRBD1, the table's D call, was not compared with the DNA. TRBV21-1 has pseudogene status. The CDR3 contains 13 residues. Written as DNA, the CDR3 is TGTGCCAGCAGCGACAGGGACACCGGGGAGCTGTTTTTT. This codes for CASSDRDTGELFF.

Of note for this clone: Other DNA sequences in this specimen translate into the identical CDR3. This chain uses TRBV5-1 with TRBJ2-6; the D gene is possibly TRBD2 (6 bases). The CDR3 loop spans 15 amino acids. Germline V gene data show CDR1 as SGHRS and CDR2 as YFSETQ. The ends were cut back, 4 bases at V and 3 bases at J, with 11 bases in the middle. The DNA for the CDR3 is TGCGCCAGCAGCCTCGGGGGTAGTGGGGCCAACGTCCTGACTTTC. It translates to CASSLGGSGANVLTF.

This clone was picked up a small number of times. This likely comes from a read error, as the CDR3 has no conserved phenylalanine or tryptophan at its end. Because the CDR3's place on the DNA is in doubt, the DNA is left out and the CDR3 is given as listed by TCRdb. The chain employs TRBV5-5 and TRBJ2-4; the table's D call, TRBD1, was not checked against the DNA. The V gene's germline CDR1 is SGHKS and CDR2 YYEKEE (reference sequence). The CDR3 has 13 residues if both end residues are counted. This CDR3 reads CASSLDGQGSRVV.

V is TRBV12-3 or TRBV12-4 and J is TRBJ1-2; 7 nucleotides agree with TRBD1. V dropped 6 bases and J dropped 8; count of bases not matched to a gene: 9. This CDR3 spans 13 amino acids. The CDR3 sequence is CASRYGQVEGYTF. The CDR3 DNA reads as TGTGCCAGCAGATACGGACAGGTGGAAGGCTACACCTTC.

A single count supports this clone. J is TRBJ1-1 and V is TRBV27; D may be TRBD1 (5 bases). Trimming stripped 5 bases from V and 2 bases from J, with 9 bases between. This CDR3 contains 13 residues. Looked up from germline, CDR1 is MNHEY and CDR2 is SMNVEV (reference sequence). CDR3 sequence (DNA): TGTGCCAGCAGTGCGACAGTTAACACTGAAGCTTTCTTT. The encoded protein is CASSATVNTEAFF.

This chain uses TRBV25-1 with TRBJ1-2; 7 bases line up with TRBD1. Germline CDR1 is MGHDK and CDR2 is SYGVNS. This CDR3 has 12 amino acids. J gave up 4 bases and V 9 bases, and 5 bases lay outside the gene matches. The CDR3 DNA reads TGTGCCAGTCAGGGGGAGAGCTATGGCTACACCTTC. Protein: CASQGESYGYTF.

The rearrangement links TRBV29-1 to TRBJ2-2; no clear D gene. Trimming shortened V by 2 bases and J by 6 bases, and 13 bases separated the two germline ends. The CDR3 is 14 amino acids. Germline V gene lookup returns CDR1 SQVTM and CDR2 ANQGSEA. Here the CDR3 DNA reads TGCAGCGTTGAAAAAAGACCAGGCTCCGGGGAGCTGTTTTTT. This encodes CSVEKRPGSGELFF.

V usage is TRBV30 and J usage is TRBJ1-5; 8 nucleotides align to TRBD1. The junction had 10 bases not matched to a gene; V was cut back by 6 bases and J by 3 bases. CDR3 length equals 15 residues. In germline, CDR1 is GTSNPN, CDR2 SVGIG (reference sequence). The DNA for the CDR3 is TGTGCCTGCCATCCAGGGGGCTTTGACAATCAGCCCCAGCATTTT. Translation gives CACHPGGFDNQPQHF.